This section outlines one T cell receptor (beta chain) sequence together with its context. The data originate from a study of cytomegalovirus exposure and HLA in healthy donors. As for the study in general: Earlier results showed approximately 110 million unique TCR beta sequences derived from 150 million to 200 million T cells.

The PCR made use of 60 Vbeta and 13 Jbeta primers. Data came from immunoSEQ multiplex PCR; TCRdb stores just in-frame clones and leaves some out. The table has about 160,000 clones, around 83% seen once. The sequenced sample was PBMCs. This sequence was found in a man between 50 and 59 years old in good health and CMV-seropositive.

The CDR3 loop is CASSESHLANTGELFF. The DNA of the CDR3 is TGTGCCAGCAGTGAATCCCACCTAGCGAACACCGGGGAGCTGTTTTTT. This rearrangement joins TRBV2 to TRBJ2-2; D not resolved. In germline, CDR1 is SNHLY, CDR2 FYNNEI. The V gene lost 2 bases and the J gene lost 0 bases, with 10 bases spanning the gap. The CDR3 is 16 residues long.